The 13 T cell receptor beta chains presented below share a single source sample, sequenced in a study of OX40 agonist ivuxolimab in advanced cancers. Some clones are missing from TCRdb's copy, which holds only in-frame ones; the method was immunoSEQ multiplex PCR. The sample lists about 72,000 clones, 75% to 90% occurring once. The source was CD4+ or CD8+ T cells sorted from blood, collected in a trial of the OX40 agonist ivuxolimab. Every receptor here comes from an adult with an advanced solid tumor such as melanoma, head and neck, liver or kidney cancer.

This sequence joins TRBV6-7 and TRBJ2-3, with TRBD1 as a possible D gene (5 bases). TRBV6-7 is given ORF status, its function remaining uncertain. This CDR3 region has 16 residues. V was clipped by 5 bases and J by 5 bases, with 20 bases between them. CDR3 protein: CASSPKPPREVDTQYF. CDR3 DNA sequence: TGTGCCAGCAGTCCAAAGCCCCCCAGGGAAGTAGATACGCAGTATTTT.

This clone appeared a few times. The chain couples TRBV5-1 to TRBJ2-3, with 9 positions matching TRBD1. CDR3 size: 15 residues. Per germline, CDR1 SGHRS and CDR2 YFSETQ. V lost 2 bases to trimming and J lost 3 bases; unmatched junction nucleotides: 4. Written as DNA, the CDR3 is TGCGCCAGCAGCTTCTACAGGGGGCGGACAGATACGCAGTATTTT. Its protein is CASSFYRGRTDTQYF.

The J gene is TRBJ1-1, the V gene TRBV18; D is ambiguous. The CDR3 length is 13 residues. Looked up from germline, CDR1 is KGHSH and CDR2 is LQKENI. Trimming cost V 3 bases and J 1 base, with 6 bases left between them. The CDR3 DNA reads TGTGCCAGCTCACCGCCCACGAACACTGAAGCTTTCTTT. This encodes CASSPPTNTEAFF. Supplemented by reference TRBV18 and TRBJ1-1, the full variable domain reads NAGVMQNPRHLVRRRGQEARLRCSPMKGHSHVYWYRQLPEEGLKFMVYLQKENIIDESGMPKERFSAEFPKEGPSILRIQQVVRGDSAAYFCASSPPTNTEAFFGQGTRLTVV.

This clone has more than one count but fewer than ten. The CDR3 loop reads CASSMGLLGGNEQFF. CDR3 DNA: TGTGCCAGCAGTATGGGACTCCTGGGCGGGAATGAGCAGTTCTTC. V is TRBV6-4 and J is TRBJ2-1; D may be TRBD2 (6 bases). The CDR3 is 15 amino acids. V dropped 5 bases and J dropped 7 bases, with 18 bases sitting between them. Germline loops: CDR1 MRHNA, CDR2 SNTAGT.

The J gene is TRBJ1-1, the V gene TRBV6-5; D is unclear. Trimming removed 5 bases at V and 3 bases at J, with 13 bases between. CDR3 size: 14 residues. The germline gives CDR1 MNHEY, CDR2 SVGAGI. For the CDR3, the DNA is TGTGCCAGCAGTCAGACCACCGGGGACACTGAAGCTTTCTTT. Protein sequence: CASSQTTGDTEAFF.

V and J are TRBV29-1 and TRBJ1-1, with D perhaps matching TRBD1 (5 bases). Per germline, CDR1 SQVTM and CDR2 ANQGSEA. The CDR3 covers 14 residues. Trimming took off 3 bases at V and 1 base at J, with 12 bases between the two ends. The CDR3 DNA follows: TGCAGCGTTGATTCGGGGACCGGGAACACTGAAGCTTTCTTT. Its translation: CSVDSGTGNTEAFF.

The chain is built from TRBV5-1 and TRBJ2-7; maybe TRBD1 (6 bases). The CDR3 has 16 amino acids. Per germline, CDR1 SGHRS and CDR2 YFSETQ. V was clipped by 4 bases and J by 2 bases, with 19 bases between them. In nucleotides, the CDR3 is TGCGCCAGCAGCCCCTTAGCCGGGACATCTACCTACGAGCAGTACTTC. It is translated as CASSPLAGTSTYEQYF.

The CDR3 here is CASSYSGTGGRAGQYF. In DNA form, the CDR3 reads TGTGCCAGCAGTTACTCCGGGACAGGGGGTAGGGCTGGGCAGTACTTC. J is TRBJ2-7 and V is TRBV6-5, with 11 bases identical to TRBD1. CDR1 and CDR2 (germline): MNHEY, SVGAGI. Trimming at V came to 0 bases and at J to 9 bases, leaving 10 bases not matched to a gene. CDR3 length: 16 amino acids.

V is TRBV6-4 and J is TRBJ2-1, with a weak D call TRBD2 (5 bases). The CDR3 is 12 residues long. Trimming cost V 5 bases and J 3 bases, with 5 bases left between them. Looked up from germline, CDR1 is MRHNA and CDR2 is SNTAGT. This CDR3 is CASSRGYNEQFF. The CDR3 DNA reads as TGTGCCAGCAGTCGGGGCTACAATGAGCAGTTCTTC.

This clone was seen a few times. The V and J genes are TRBV7-8 and TRBJ1-1; D is perhaps TRBD1 (5 bases). The CDR3 sequence is 13 residues long. CDR1 and CDR2 from the germline V gene are SGHVS and FQNEAQ. The V end lost 1 base, the J end lost 3 bases, and 6 bases lay between the germline ends. The CDR3 loop is CASSLVRDTEAFF. CDR3 sequence (DNA): TGTGCCAGCAGCTTAGTCAGGGACACTGAAGCTTTCTTT.

The chain combines TRBV2 with TRBJ2-5; D gene ambiguous. The V gene's germline CDR1 is SNHLY and CDR2 FYNNEI. This CDR3 has 12 residues. With 6 bases removed from V and 4 bases from J, the gap between germline ends came to 9 bases. The CDR3 DNA follows: TGTGCCAGCAGGATAGCCGGAGAGACCCAGTACTTC. Protein: CASRIAGETQYF.

CDR3 in amino acids: CASSEYIRAVYEQYF. CDR3 sequence (DNA): TGTGCCAGCAGTGAATATATAAGGGCAGTATACGAGCAGTACTTC. The V call is TRBV25-1, the J call TRBJ2-7, with D hard to call. The V end lost 0 bases, the J end lost 4 bases, and 13 bases lay between the germline ends. The CDR3 spans 15 residues. Per the germline V gene, CDR1 is MGHDK and CDR2 is SYGVNS.

This chain connects TRBV15 to TRBJ2-1, with 8 bases that match TRBD2. V trimming: 0 bases; J trimming: 4 bases; junction bases outside the gene matches: 5. The CDR3 covers 16 residues. Germline-derived CDR1 and CDR2 are LNHNV and YYDKDF (reference sequence). This CDR3 is CATSRDPTGGYNEQFF. The CDR3 DNA reads TGTGCCACCAGCAGAGACCCAACGGGGGGGTACAATGAGCAGTTCTTC.